This record covers a single TCR beta chain. Its target is unknown. This record belongs to a study of T cell responses to AZD1222 COVID-19 vaccine. Overall study: Both about-4-week and about-12-week second-dose recipients were combined.

TCRdb keeps only in-frame clones here, not all; method: immunoSEQ multiplex PCR. This sample has about 150,000 clones, with about 85% found just once. Whole-study findings and limits: Seropositivity was recorded at baseline in only a handful of AZD1222 recipients. Dominant CD4 TCR responses targeted spike regions 160-218 and 743-854.

Specimen: peripheral blood, collected on day 0 of AZD1222 vaccination. The source of this sequence is an adult in good health.

CDR3 DNA sequence: TGTGCCAGCAGTCCTAAGGCAGGGGGCGGCGAGCAGTACTTC. Translation gives CASSPKAGGGEQYF. The V gene is TRBV7-7, the J gene TRBJ2-7; 8 bases map to TRBD1. V lost 6 bases and J lost 6; bases outside the gene matches: 10. Germline V gene sequence: CDR1 SSHAT, CDR2 FNYEAQ (reference sequence). The CDR3 length is 14 residues.